This TCR beta chain stems from a study of cytomegalovirus exposure and HLA in healthy donors. Amplification used 60 Vbeta primers and 13 Jbeta primers. This table comes from immunoSEQ multiplex PCR, and its TCRdb copy is limited to in-frame clones, with some not included. The sample shows some 150,000 clones, 65% to 85% of them seen only once. Whole-study results and caveats: Across HLA loci, a later analysis found differing TCR association rates, with DRB1 most and HLA-C fewest. TCR beta sequences reportedly predicted most subjects' HLA-A and HLA-B alleles accurately.

As to this clone: The antigen remains undetermined. Different DNA sequences within this sample yield the same CDR3.

The V segment lost 6 bases and the J segment 1 base; nucleotides outside the gene matches: 3. The CDR3 has 16 amino acids. The V gene's germline CDR1 is MNHEY and CDR2 SMNVEV (reference sequence). Material: PBMCs. V usage is TRBV27 and J usage is TRBJ2-2; TRBD2 matches 12 bases. The receptor's source is a woman between 45 and 65 years old in good health and CMV-seropositive. The CDR3, as DNA: TGTGCCAGCAGGGCGGGACTAGCGGGGAACACCGGGGAGCTGTTTTTT. Protein product: CASRAGLAGNTGELFF.